This T cell receptor beta chain emerged from a study of T cells in Graves' hyperthyroidism and ophthalmopathy. Study overall: Once the initial diagnosis was made, peripheral blood was obtained before any treatment.

Authors of the study amplified TCR beta CDR3 regions from RNA transcripts. The TCR CDR3 first-round RT-PCR relied on the HTBI primer set. TCRdb reprocessed the multiplex PCR reads with MiXCR, giving one entry per CDR3 protein. This table has hundreds of thousands of distinct CDR3 sequences, less than 15% appearing once. No progression to ophthalmopathy during 18 months of follow-up defined stable disease. From germline, CDR1 is SEHNR and CDR2 FQNEAQ (reference sequence). V lost 4 bases and J 0 bases, leaving 7 bases between the germline ends. The CDR3 has 13 residues. General observations from the study: Classification by a 13 V-J model distinguished ophthalmopathy from stable hyperthyroidism. Most thyroid clonotypes expanded above 0.001 were also detected in blood.

On this clonotype: The antigen is unknown.

This clonotype originated in a young woman with Graves' hyperthyroidism. Sequencing was done on a sample of blood. This rearrangement joins TRBV7-9 to TRBJ2-7; D remains unclear. The CDR3 DNA is TGTGCCAGCAGCTCCCAGATCTCCTACGAGCAGTACTTC. Its translation is CASSSQISYEQYF.